This T cell receptor (beta chain) was observed in a study of cytomegalovirus exposure and HLA in healthy donors. Though probably carrying unrecorded immune exposures, donors were nominally healthy at sampling. In germline, CDR1 is SGHNT, CDR2 YENEEA. This CDR3 contains 12 residues. Between the trimmed V and J ends, which lost 5 bases and 4 bases, there was a span of 9 bases. This clone was picked up a small number of times. With 60 Vbeta and 13 Jbeta primers, the PCR was carried out. The repertoire was sequenced with immunoSEQ multiplex PCR; TCRdb's copy has only in-frame clones and lacks some. This table has 170,000 or so clones, 77% appearing once.

The gene calls are TRBV11-3 and TRBJ2-7, with D possibly matching TRBD2 (6 bases). Sample: PBMCs. The sequence derives from a woman aged 30 to 39 in good health and CMV-seropositive. CDR3 DNA: TGTGCCAGCAGCCCCGGGGGATACGAGCAGTACTTC. Its translation: CASSPGGYEQYF.